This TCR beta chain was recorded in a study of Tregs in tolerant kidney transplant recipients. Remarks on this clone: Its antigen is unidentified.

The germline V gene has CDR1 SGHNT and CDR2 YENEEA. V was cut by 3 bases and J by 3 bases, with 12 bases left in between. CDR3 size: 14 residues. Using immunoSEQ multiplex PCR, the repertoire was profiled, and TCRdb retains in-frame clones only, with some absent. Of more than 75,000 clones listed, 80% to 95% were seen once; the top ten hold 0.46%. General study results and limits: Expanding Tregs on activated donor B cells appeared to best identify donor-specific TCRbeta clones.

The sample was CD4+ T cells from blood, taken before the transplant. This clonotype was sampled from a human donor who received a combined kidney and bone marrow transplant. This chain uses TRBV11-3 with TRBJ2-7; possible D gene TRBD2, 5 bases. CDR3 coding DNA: TGTGCCAGCAGCTTTGAGGACGGGATCTACGAGCAGTACTTC. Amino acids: CASSFEDGIYEQYF.